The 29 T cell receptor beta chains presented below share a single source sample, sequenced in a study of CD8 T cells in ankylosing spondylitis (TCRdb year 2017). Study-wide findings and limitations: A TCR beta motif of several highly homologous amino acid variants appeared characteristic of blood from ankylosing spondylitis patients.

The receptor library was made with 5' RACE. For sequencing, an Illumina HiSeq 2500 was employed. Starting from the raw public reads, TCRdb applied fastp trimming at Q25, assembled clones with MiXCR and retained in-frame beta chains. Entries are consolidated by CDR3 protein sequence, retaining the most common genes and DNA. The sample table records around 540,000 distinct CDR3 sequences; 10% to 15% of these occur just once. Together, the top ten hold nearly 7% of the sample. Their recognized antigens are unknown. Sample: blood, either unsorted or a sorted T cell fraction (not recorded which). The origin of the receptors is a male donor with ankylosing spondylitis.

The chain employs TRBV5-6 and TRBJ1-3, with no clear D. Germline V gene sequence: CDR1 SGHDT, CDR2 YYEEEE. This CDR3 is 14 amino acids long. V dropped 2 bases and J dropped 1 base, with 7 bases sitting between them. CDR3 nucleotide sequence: TGTGCCAGCAGCTTCTGGGGTTCTGGAAACACCATATATTTT. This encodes CASSFWGSGNTIYF.

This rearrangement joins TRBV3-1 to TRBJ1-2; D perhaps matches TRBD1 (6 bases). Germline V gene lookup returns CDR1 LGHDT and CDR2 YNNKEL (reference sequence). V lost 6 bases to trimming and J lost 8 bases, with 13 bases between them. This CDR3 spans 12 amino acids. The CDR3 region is CASRPEQGGYTF. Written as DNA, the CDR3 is TGTGCCAGCAGACCGGAACAGGGAGGCTACACCTTC.

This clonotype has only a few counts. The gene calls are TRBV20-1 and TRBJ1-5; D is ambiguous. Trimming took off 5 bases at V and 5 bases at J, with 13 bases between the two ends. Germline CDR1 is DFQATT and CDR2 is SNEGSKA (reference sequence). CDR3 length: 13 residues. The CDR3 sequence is CSAGVGRDQPQHF. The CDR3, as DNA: TGCAGTGCTGGGGTAGGCCGGGATCAGCCCCAGCATTTT.

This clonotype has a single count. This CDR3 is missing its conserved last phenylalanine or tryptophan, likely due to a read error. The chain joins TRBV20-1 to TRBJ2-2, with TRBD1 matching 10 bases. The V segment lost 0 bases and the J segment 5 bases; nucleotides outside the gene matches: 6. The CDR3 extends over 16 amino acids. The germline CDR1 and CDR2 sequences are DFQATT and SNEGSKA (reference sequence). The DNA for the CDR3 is TGCAGTGCTAGAGATGGGGACAGGGGTTGGACCGGGGAGCTGTTTCTT. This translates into CSARDGDRGWTGELFL.

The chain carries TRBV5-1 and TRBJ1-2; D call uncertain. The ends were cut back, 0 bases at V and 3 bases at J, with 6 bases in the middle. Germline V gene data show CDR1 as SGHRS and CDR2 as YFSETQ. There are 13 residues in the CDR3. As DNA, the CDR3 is TGCGCCAGCAGCTTGGAACAGTACTATGGCTACACCTTC. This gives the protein CASSLEQYYGYTF.

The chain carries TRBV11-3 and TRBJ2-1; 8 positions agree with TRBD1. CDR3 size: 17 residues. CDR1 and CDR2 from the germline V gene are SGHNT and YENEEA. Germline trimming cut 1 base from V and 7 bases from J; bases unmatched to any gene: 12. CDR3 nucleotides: TGTGCCAGCAGCTTAGCGGCCGACAGGGGCTTAAGGAATGAGCAGTTCTTC. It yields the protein CASSLAADRGLRNEQFF. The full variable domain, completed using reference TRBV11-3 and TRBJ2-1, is EAGVVQSPRYKIIEKKQPVAFWCNPISGHNTLYWYLQNLGQGPELLIRYENEEAVDDSQLPKDRFSAERLKGVDSTLKIQPAELGDSAVYLCASSLAADRGLRNEQFFGPGTRLTVL.

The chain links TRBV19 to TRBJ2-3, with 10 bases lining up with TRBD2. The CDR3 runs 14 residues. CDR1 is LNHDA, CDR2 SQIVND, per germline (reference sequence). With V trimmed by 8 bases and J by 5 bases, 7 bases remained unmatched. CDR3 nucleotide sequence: TGTGCCAGTGGAAGCGGGAGGGCCCTAGATACGCAGTATTTT. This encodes CASGSGRALDTQYF.

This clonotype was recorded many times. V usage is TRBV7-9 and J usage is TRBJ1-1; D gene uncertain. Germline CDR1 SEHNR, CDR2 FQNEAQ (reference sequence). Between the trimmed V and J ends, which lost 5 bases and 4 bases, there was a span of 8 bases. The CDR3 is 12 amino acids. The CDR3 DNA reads TGTGCCAGCAGCCCCCTCCTCACTGAAGCTTTCTTT. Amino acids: CASSPLLTEAFF. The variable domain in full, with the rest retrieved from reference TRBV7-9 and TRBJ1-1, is DTGVSQNPRHKITKRGQNVTFRCDPISEHNRLYWYRQTLGQGPEFLTYFQNEAQLEKSRLLSDRFSAERPKGSFSTLEIQRTEQGDSAMYLCASSPLLTEAFFGQGTRLTVV.

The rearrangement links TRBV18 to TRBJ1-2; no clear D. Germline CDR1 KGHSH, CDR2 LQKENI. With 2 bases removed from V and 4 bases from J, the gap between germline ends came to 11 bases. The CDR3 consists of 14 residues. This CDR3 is CASSPTTGPYGYTF. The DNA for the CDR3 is TGTGCCAGCTCACCAACCACCGGGCCCTATGGCTACACCTTC.

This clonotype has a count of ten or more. CDR3 in DNA: TGTGCCAGCAGGCGGCGGGGTGGCGGGAGATTCGCAGATACGCAGTATTTT. It codes for CASRRRGGGRFADTQYF. The chain carries TRBV12-3 or TRBV12-4 and TRBJ2-3, with 7 positions matching TRBD2. This CDR3 has 17 residues. The V and J ends lost 6 bases and 4 bases, in that order; junction bases with no gene match: 16.

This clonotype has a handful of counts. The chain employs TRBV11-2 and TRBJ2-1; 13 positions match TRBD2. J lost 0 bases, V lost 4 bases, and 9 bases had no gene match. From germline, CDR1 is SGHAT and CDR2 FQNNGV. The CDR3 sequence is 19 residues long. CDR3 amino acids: CASSSAGLAGTHSYNEQFF. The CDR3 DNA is TGTGCCAGCAGCTCTGCGGGACTAGCGGGAACCCACTCCTACAATGAGCAGTTCTTC. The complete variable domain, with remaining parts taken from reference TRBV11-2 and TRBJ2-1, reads EAGVAQSPRYKIIEKRQSVAFWCNPISGHATLYWYQQILGQGPKLLIQFQNNGVVDDSQLPKDRFSAERLKGVDSTLKIQPAKLEDSAVYLCASSSAGLAGTHSYNEQFFGPGTRLTVL.

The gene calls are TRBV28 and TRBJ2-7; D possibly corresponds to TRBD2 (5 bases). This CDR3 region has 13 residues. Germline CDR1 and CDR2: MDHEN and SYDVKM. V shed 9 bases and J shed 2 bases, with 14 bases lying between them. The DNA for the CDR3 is TGTGCCAGTCCCACTAGTAATCCCTACGAGCAGTACGTC. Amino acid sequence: CASPTSNPYEQYV.

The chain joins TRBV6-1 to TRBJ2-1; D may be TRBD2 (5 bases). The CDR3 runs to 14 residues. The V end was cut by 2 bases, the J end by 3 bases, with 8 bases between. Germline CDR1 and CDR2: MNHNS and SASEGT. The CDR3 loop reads CASSEQRFYNEQFF. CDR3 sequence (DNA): TGTGCCAGCAGTGAACAGCGGTTCTACAATGAGCAGTTCTTC.

CDR3 sequence (DNA): TGCAGTCCTTCAAACGGGCTTCACAATGAGCAGTTCTTC. This codes for CSPSNGLHNEQFF. This rearrangement joins TRBV20-1 to TRBJ2-1; D is unclear. Germline assignment: CDR1 DFQATT and CDR2 SNEGSKA (reference sequence). The CDR3 contains 13 residues. The germline V and J ends were trimmed by 8 bases and 5 bases, with 16 bases remaining between them.

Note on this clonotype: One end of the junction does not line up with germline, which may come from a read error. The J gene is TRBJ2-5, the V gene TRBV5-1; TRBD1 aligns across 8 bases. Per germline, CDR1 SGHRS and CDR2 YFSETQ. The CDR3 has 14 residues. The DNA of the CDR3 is TGCGCCAGCAGCTCGGGACAGGACGAAGAGGCCCAGTACTTC. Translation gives CASSSGQDEEAQYF.

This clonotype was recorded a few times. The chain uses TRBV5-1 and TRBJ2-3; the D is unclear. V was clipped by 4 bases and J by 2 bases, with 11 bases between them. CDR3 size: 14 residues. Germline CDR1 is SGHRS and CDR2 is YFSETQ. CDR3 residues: CASSPDVDTDTQYF. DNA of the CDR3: TGCGCCAGCAGCCCGGATGTCGACACAGATACGCAGTATTTT.

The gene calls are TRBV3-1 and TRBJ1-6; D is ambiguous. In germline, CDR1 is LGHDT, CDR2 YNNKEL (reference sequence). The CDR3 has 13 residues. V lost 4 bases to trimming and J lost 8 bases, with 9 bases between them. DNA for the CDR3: TGTGCCAGCAGCCCTAGGCCCGATTCACCCCTCCACTTT. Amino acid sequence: CASSPRPDSPLHF. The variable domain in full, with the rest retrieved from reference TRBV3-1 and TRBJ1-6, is DTAVSQTPKYLVTQMGNDKSIKCEQNLGHDTMYWYKQDSKKFLKIMFSYNNKELIINETVPNRFSPKSPDKAHLNLHINSLELGDSAVYFCASSPRPDSPLHFGNGTRLTVT.

The CDR3, as DNA: TGTGCCAGCAGCTTATCAGGCGGGACCACAGATACGCAGTATTTT. Amino acids: CASSLSGGTTDTQYF. The chain combines TRBV7-2 with TRBJ2-3; maybe TRBD2 (6 bases). This CDR3 contains 15 residues. Trimming left V 2 bases short and J 2 bases short, with 11 bases between. CDR1 SGHTA and CDR2 FQGNSA come from the germline V gene.

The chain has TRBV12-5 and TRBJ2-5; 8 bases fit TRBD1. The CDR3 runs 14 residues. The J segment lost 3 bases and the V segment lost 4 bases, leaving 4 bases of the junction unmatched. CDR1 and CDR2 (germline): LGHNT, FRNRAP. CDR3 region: CASGSQTGEETQYF. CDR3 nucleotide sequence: TGTGCTAGTGGTTCCCAGACAGGGGAAGAGACCCAGTACTTC.

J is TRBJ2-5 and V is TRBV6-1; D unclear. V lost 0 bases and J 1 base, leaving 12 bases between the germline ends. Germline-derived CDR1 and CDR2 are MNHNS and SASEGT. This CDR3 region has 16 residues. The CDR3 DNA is TGTGCCAGCAGTGAAGCGGCTTGGACGTCCCAAGAGACCCAGTACTTC. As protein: CASSEAAWTSQETQYF.

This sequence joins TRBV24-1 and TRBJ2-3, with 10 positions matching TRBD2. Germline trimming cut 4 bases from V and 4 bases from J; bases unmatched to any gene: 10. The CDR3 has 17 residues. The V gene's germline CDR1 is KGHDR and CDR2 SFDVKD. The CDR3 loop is CATSDPGLAASSDTQYF. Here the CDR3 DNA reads TGTGCCACCAGTGACCCAGGACTAGCGGCGTCCTCAGATACGCAGTATTTT.

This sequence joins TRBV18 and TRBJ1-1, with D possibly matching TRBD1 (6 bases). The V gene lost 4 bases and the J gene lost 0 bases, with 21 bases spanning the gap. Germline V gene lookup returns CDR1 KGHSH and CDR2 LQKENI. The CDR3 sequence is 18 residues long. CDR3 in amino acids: CASSLRGSPGRMNTEAFF. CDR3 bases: TGTGCCAGCTCACTAAGGGGGAGCCCGGGACGAATGAACACTGAAGCTTTCTTT. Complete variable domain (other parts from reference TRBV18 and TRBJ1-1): NAGVMQNPRHLVRRRGQEARLRCSPMKGHSHVYWYRQLPEEGLKFMVYLQKENIIDESGMPKERFSAEFPKEGPSILRIQQVVRGDSAAYFCASSLRGSPGRMNTEAFFGQGTRLTVV.

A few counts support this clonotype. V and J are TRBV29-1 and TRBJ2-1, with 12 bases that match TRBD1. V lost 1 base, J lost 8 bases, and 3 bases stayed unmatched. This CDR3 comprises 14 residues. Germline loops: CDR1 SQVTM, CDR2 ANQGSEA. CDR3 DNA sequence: TGCAGCGTTGAAGTGGGGACAGGGGGCGATGAGCAGTTCTTC. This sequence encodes CSVEVGTGGDEQFF.

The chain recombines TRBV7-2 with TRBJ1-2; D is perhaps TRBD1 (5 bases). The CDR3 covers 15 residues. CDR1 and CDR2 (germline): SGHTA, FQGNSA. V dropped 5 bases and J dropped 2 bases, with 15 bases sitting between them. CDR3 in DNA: TGTGCCAGCAGCCCGGAAGTAGGGGCGAACTATGGCTACACCTTC. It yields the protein CASSPEVGANYGYTF.

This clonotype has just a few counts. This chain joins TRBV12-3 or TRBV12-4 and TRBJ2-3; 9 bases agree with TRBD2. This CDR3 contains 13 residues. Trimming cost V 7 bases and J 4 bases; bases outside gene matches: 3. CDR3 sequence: CASIAGVSDTQYF. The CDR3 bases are TGTGCCAGCATAGCGGGAGTCTCAGATACGCAGTATTTT.

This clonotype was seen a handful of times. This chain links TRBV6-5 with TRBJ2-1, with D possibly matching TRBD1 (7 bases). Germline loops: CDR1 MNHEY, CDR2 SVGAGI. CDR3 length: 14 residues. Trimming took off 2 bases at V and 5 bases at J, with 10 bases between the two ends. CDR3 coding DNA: TGTGCCAGCAGTTACGACAGGGAGGACAATGAGCAGTTCTTC. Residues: CASSYDREDNEQFF.

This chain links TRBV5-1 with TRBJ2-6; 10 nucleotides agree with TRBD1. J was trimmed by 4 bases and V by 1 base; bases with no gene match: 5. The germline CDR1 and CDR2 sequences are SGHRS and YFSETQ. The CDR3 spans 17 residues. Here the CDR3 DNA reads TGCGCCAGCAGCTTGCGACAGGGGGCGAAAGGGGCCAACGTCCTGACTTTC. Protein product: CASSLRQGAKGANVLTF.

The CDR3 here is CASSAGQNTGELFF. Here the CDR3 DNA reads TGTGCCAGCAGCGCTGGACAGAACACCGGGGAGCTGTTTTTT. The rearrangement links TRBV11-3 to TRBJ2-2, with D maybe TRBD1 (5 bases). In germline, CDR1 is SGHNT, CDR2 YENEEA. Trimming removed 5 bases at V and 1 base at J, with 8 bases between. The CDR3 loop spans 14 amino acids.

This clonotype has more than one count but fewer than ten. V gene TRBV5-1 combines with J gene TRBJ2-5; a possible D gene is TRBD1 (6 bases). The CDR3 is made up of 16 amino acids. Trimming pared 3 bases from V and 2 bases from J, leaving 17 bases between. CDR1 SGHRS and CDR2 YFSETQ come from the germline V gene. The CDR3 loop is CASSYQQGSMQETQYF. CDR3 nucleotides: TGCGCCAGCAGCTACCAGCAGGGGTCTATGCAAGAGACCCAGTACTTC.